This paragraph reports one TCR beta chain. TCRdb re-analysed the RT-PCR reads in MiXCR, keeping a single row per CDR3 protein. This sample has about 540,000 distinct CDR3 sequences, with approximately 22% found just once. Trimming left V 3 bases short and J 13 bases short, with 19 bases between. CDR3 length equals 14 residues. Germline values: CDR1 GTSNPN, CDR2 SVGIG (reference sequence). These data originate in a study of response to subunit inactivated influenza vaccine. The data also belong to a second study, concerning T cells expressing NK-cell markers. As that study records: A 5'RACE template switching approach incorporating UMIs was used to make TCR beta cDNA. In sorted CD3+CD56+NKG2C+, CD3+CD56+NKG2C- and CD3+CD56-NKG2C+ T cells, TCR beta repertoires were obtained. Eight donors were sequenced, seven testing HCMV-seropositive and one testing seronegative.

The source is a man aged 45 to 65 who received an inactivated influenza vaccine. V is TRBV30 and J is TRBJ1-6; a possible D gene is TRBD1 (5 bases). Sequenced material: CD4+ T cells sorted from PBMCs, taken roughly 12 days after vaccination. CDR3 DNA: TGTGCCTGGAGGTCGGGACGGATGGGAGCGCCCCTCCACTTT. Its protein is CAWRSGRMGAPLHF.